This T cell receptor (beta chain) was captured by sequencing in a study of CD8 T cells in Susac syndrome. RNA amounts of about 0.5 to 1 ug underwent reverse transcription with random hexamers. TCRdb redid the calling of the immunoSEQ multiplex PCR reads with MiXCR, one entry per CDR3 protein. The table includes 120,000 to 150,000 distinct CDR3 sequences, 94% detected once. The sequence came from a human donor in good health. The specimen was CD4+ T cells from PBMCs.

CDR3 amino acids: CASSTTGDTEAFF. For the CDR3, the DNA is TGCGCCAGCAGCACGACAGGGGATACTGAAGCTTTCTTT. This chain connects TRBV5-1 to TRBJ1-1; TRBD1 aligns across 8 bases. CDR1 and CDR2 from the germline V gene are SGHRS and YFSETQ. CDR3 length: 13 amino acids. After removal of 4 bases from V and 5 bases from J, the junction contained 4 bases not matched to a gene.